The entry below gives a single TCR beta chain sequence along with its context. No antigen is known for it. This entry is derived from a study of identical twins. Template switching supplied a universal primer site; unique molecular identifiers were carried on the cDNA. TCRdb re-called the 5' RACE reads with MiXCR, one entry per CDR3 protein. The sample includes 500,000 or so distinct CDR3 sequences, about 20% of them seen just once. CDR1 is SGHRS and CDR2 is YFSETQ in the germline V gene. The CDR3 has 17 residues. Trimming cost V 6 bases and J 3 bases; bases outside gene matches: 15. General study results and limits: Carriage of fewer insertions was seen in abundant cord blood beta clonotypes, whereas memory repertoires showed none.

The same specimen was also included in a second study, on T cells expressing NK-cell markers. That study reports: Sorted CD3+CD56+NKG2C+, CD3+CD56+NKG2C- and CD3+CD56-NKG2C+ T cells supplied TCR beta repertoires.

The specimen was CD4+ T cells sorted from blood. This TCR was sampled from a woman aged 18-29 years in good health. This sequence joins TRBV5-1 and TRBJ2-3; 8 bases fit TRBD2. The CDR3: CASTTDLTGGRTDTQYF. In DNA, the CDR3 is TGCGCCAGCACTACAGATCTGACGGGGGGGCGGACAGATACGCAGTATTTT.